The rows below give T cell receptor beta chains drawn from one sample of a study of blood T cells in healthy people across ages. TCRdb analysed the 5' RACE reads with MiXCR anew, one entry per CDR3 protein. The data contain hundreds of thousands of distinct CDR3 sequences, approximately 65% of them singletons. The sequencing input was blood. These receptors were collected from a man under 40 in good health. The CDR3 runs from the conserved cysteine through the conserved F or W. The D gene is left open where the match is weak. Clone size is given for some rows only: seen once, a few or many times, or a class if the clone is expanded.

d_gene	v_gene	j_gene	abundance	CDR3aa	CDR3nt
NA	TRBV7-3	TRBJ1-6	NA	CASSSQTTYNSPLHF	TGTGCCAGCAGCTCCCAGACAACCTATAATTCACCCCTCCACTTT
TRBD2	TRBV27	TRBJ2-1	many	CASRPRTSGGRIEQFF	TGTGCCAGCAGACCCCGGACTAGCGGGGGCCGGATTGAGCAGTTCTTC
NA	TRBV20-1	TRBJ2-5	NA	CGASPGAAGETQYF	TGCGGTGCTAGTCCTGGGGCGGCTGGGGAGACCCAGTACTTC
TRBD2	TRBV7-2	TRBJ2-1	NA	CASSFLSRSGGLSSYNGQFF	TGTGCCAGCAGCTTCCTTAGTCGTAGCGGGGGGCTGAGCTCCTACAATGGGCAGTTCTTC
NA	TRBV25-1	TRBJ2-5	NA	CANSIPKRTQETQYF	TGTGCCAACAGTATCCCGAAACGGACGCAAGAGACCCAGTACTTC
TRBD1	TRBV10-3	TRBJ2-7	few	CAISTDREIYEQYF	TGTGCCATCAGTACGGACAGGGAGATCTACGAGCAGTACTTC
TRBD1	TRBV13	TRBJ2-7	NA	CASSLVLGQGNEQYF	TGTGCCAGCAGCTTAGTACTGGGACAGGGTAACGAGCAGTACTTC
NA	TRBV27	TRBJ2-7	NA	CASSLSPNGAYEQYF	TGTGCCAGCAGTTTAAGTCCAAATGGGGCCTACGAGCAGTACTTC
TRBD2	TRBV28	TRBJ2-7	NA	CASSSPTSGVGFEQYF	TGTGCCAGCAGTTCCCCCACGAGCGGGGTTGGGTTCGAGCAGTACTTC
TRBD1	TRBV7-8	TRBJ1-2	NA	CASSLPRQGGNYGYTF	TGTGCCAGCAGCTTACCCCGACAGGGAGGGAACTATGGCTACACCTTC
NA	TRBV28	TRBJ2-1	NA	CASSSRVFYNNEQFF	TGTGCCAGCAGTTCTCGGGTTTTCTACAACAATGAGCAGTTCTTC
NA	TRBV27	TRBJ2-1	few	CASSSEWGSYNEQFF	TGTGCCAGCAGTTCCGAATGGGGCTCCTACAATGAGCAGTTCTTC
TRBD1	TRBV5-1	TRBJ1-1	NA	CASSTGQESNTEAFF	TGCGCCAGCAGCACCGGACAGGAATCTAACACTGAAGCTTTCTTT
NA	TRBV20-1	TRBJ2-7	NA	CSANSGTESTYEQYF	TGCAGTGCTAATTCCGGGACCGAATCGACCTACGAGCAGTACTTC
NA	TRBV12-5	TRBJ2-1	NA	CATGGVSNEQFF	TGTGCTACCGGTGGAGTATCAAATGAGCAGTTCTTC
NA	TRBV20-1	TRBJ2-1	NA	CSAMAGKTYNEQFF	TGCAGTGCTATGGCGGGAAAGACTTACAATGAGCAGTTCTTC
NA	TRBV4-3	TRBJ2-1	few	CASSQDAPPNEQFF	TGCGCCAGCAGCCAAGATGCCCCTCCCAATGAGCAGTTCTTC
NA	TRBV6-5	TRBJ1-1	NA	CASRRTLRARGAFF	TGTGCCAGCCGGAGAACTTTGAGGGCGCGAGGAGCTTTCTTT
TRBD1	TRBV11-2	TRBJ1-2	NA	CASSPQQTGGPTF	TGTGCCAGCAGCCCCCAACAGACAGGGGGTCCCACCTTC
TRBD2	TRBV20-1	TRBJ2-7	NA	CSADYSGSRGEQYF	TGCAGTGCCGATTACAGCGGGAGCCGGGGCGAGCAGTACTTC
TRBD2	TRBV7-9	TRBJ2-7	NA	CASSLLPGTSGGDSYEQYF	TGTGCCAGCAGCTTACTTCCCGGGACTAGCGGGGGAGACTCCTACGAGCAGTACTTC
TRBD2	TRBV20-1	TRBJ2-5	NA	CSARGSSGGYYQETQYF	TGCAGTGCTAGAGGTTCTAGCGGGGGATACTACCAAGAGACCCAGTACTTC
NA	TRBV5-5	TRBJ1-1	NA	CASSLRGAEAFF	TGTGCCAGCAGCCTCCGGGGAGCTGAAGCTTTCTTT
TRBD2	TRBV3-1	TRBJ2-7	NA	CASSQRLAGPHYEQYF	TGTGCCAGCAGCCAAAGACTAGCGGGGCCCCACTACGAGCAGTACTTC
NA	TRBV7-2	TRBJ2-1	NA	CASKRGPLYNEQFF	TGTGCCAGCAAACGGGGGCCCCTCTACAATGAGCAGTTCTTC
TRBD1	TRBV4-3	TRBJ1-4	NA	CASSQSLRQGTNEKLFF	TGCGCCAGCAGCCAAAGCCTCCGACAGGGGACTAATGAAAAACTGTTTTTT
NA	TRBV29-1	TRBJ2-3	few	CSVGNGPQNTQYF	TGCAGCGTTGGGAACGGTCCGCAGAATACGCAGTATTTT
NA	TRBV29-1	TRBJ2-3	NA	CSVVHQGANTQYF	TGCAGCGTTGTCCATCAGGGAGCTAATACGCAGTATTTT
NA	TRBV25-1	TRBJ2-6	NA	CASNGPVSGANVLTF	TGTGCCAGCAACGGACCGGTGTCTGGGGCCAACGTCCTGACTTTC
NA	TRBV7-2	TRBJ2-2	NA	CASSPSRASGELFF	TGTGCCAGCAGCCCATCAAGGGCCAGCGGGGAGCTGTTTTTT
NA	TRBV20-1	TRBJ2-1	NA	CSAQDSYNEQFF	TGCAGTGCCCAGGACAGCTACAATGAGCAGTTCTTC
NA	TRBV2	TRBJ2-7	NA	CASLRWAYEQYF	TGTGCCAGCCTGAGGTGGGCCTACGAGCAGTACTTC
TRBD1	TRBV2	TRBJ2-1	NA	CSSSGDRGPGEQFF	TGTTCCAGCAGTGGGGACAGGGGGCCGGGTGAGCAGTTCTTC
NA	TRBV6-6	TRBJ1-5	few	CASSHRFQPQHF	TGTGCCAGCAGCCACCGATTTCAGCCCCAGCATTTT
NA	TRBV4-3	TRBJ2-3	NA	CASSQTSTGTADTQYF	TGCGCCAGCAGCCAAACCTCGACCGGGACGGCGGATACGCAGTATTTT
TRBD1	TRBV20-1	TRBJ1-6	NA	CSAGTGGNSPLHF	TGCAGTGCCGGGACAGGGGGTAATTCACCCCTCCACTTT
TRBD1	TRBV5-1	TRBJ2-7	NA	CASSQDPGTVISREQYF	TGCGCCAGCAGCCAAGACCCCGGGACAGTAATTTCGCGCGAGCAGTACTTC
TRBD2	TRBV29-1	TRBJ2-7	once	CSVELSSGSLSEQYF	TGCAGCGTTGAATTGTCTAGCGGGAGTCTTAGCGAGCAGTACTTC
NA	TRBV2	TRBJ2-5	few	CASTPGLLPQYF	TGTGCCAGCACCCCGGGTCTCCTTCCGCAGTACTTC
TRBD1	TRBV4-3	TRBJ2-7	few	CASSQGPTGQGAYEQYF	TGCGCCAGCAGCCAAGGCCCCACGGGACAGGGGGCCTACGAGCAGTACTTC
NA	TRBV20-1	TRBJ2-7	NA	CSARGGKGVDDEQYF	TGCAGTGCTAGAGGGGGCAAAGGGGTTGACGACGAGCAGTACTTC
NA	TRBV30	TRBJ2-7	few	CAWSPSSYEQYF	TGTGCCTGGAGTCCTTCCTCCTACGAGCAGTACTTC
NA	TRBV2	TRBJ2-1	NA	CASQALVSSYNEQFF	TGTGCCAGCCAGGCTTTGGTGAGCTCCTACAATGAGCAGTTCTTC